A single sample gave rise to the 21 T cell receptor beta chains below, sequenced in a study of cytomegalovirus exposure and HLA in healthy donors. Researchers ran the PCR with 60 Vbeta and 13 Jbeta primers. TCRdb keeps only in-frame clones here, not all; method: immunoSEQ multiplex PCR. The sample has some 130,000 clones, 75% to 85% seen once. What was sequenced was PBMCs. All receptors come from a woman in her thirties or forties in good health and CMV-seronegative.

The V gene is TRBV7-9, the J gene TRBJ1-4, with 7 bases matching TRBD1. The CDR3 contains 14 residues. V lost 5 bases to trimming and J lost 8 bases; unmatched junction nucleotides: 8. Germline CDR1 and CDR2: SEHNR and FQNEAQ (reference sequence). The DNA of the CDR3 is TGTGCCAGCAGCCGGGACAGATGGGGAGAAAAACTGTTTTTT. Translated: CASSRDRWGEKLFF.

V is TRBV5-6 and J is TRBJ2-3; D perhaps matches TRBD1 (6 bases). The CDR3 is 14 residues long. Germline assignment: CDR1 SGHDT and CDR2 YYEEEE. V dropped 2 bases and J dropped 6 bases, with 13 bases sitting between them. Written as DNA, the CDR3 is TGTGCCAGCAGCTTCGGCCAGGGGATGGATACGCAGTATTTT. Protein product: CASSFGQGMDTQYF.

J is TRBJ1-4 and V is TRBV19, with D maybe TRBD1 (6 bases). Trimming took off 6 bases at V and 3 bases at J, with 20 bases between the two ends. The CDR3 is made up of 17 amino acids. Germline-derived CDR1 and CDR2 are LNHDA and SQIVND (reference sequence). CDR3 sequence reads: CASSPPGQLFANEKLFF. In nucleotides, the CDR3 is TGTGCCAGTAGCCCACCCGGACAGCTGTTCGCTAATGAAAAACTGTTTTTT.

The CDR3 sequence: CASSEQGYEQYF. Written as DNA, the CDR3 is TGTGCCAGCAGCGAACAGGGATACGAGCAGTACTTC. The gene calls are TRBV6-6 and TRBJ2-7; D is perhaps TRBD1 (6 bases). CDR1 and CDR2 (germline): MNHNY, SVGAGI (reference sequence). There are 12 residues in the CDR3. Trimming stripped 6 bases from V and 4 bases from J, with 10 bases between.

As DNA, the CDR3 is TGCGCCAGCAGCCAAGCATCAGGGGGCCAGCCAGGTGGCTACACCTTC. Encoded protein: CASSQASGGQPGGYTF. The V and J genes are TRBV4-3 and TRBJ1-2, with 8 bases fitting TRBD1. V was clipped by 1 base and J by 7 bases; unmatched bases: 11. The CDR3 is 16 amino acids. Germline V gives CDR1 LGHNA, CDR2 YSLEER.

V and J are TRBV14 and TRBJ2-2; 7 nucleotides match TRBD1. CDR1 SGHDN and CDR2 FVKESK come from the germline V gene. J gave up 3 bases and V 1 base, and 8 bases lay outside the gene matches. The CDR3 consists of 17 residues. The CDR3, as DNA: TGTGCCAGCAGCCAAGGCCGGACAGGCAGATACACCGGGGAGCTGTTTTTT. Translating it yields CASSQGRTGRYTGELFF.

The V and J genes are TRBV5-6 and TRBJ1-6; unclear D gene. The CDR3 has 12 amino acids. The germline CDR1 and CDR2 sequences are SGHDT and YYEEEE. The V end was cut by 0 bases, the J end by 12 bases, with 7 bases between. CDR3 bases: TGTGCCAGCAGCTTGGTCGGGGTACCCCTCCACTTT. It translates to CASSLVGVPLHF.

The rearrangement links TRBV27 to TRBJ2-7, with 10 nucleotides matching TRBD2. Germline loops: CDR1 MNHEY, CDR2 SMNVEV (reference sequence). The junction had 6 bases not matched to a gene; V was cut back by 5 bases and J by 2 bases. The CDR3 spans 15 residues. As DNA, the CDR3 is TGTGCCAGCAGTCTTAGCGGGGGGCACGCCTACGAGCAGTACTTC. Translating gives CASSLSGGHAYEQYF.

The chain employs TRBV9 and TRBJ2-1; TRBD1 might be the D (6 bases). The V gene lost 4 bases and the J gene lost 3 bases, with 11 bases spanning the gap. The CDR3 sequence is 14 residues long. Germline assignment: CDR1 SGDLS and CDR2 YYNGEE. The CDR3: CASSTTGVYNEQFF. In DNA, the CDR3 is TGTGCCAGCAGCACGACAGGAGTCTACAATGAGCAGTTCTTC.

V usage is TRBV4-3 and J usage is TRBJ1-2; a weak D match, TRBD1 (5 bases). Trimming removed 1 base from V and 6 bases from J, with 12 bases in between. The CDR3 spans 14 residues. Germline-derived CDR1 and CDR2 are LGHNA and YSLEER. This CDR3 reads CASSQVGGADGYTF. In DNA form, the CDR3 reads TGCGCCAGCAGCCAAGTTGGAGGGGCGGATGGCTACACCTTC.

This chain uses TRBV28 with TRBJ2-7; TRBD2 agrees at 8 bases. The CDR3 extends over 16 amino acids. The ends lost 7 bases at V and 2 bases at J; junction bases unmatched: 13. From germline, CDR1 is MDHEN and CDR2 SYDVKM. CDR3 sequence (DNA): TGTGCCAGCAACCCATCGCCGCGGGGGGCAACCTACGAGCAGTACTTC. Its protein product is CASNPSPRGATYEQYF.

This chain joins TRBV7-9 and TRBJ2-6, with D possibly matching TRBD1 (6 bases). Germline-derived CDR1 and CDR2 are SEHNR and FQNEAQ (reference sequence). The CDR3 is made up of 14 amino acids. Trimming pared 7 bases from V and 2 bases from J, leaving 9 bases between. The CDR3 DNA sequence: TGTGCCAGCACCCCAGGGGCTGGGGCCAACGTCCTGACTTTC. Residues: CASTPGAGANVLTF.

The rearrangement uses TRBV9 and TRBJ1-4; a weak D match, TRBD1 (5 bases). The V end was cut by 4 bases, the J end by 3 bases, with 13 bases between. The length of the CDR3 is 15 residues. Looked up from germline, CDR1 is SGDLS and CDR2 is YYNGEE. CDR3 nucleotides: TGTGCCAGCAGCCACGACAGACAACCTAATGAAAAACTGTTTTTT. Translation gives CASSHDRQPNEKLFF.

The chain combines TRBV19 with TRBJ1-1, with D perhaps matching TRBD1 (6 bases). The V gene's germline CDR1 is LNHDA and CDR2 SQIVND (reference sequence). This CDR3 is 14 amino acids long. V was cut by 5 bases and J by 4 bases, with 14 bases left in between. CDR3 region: CASSPTAGVTEAFF. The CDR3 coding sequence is TGTGCCAGTAGTCCGACGGCAGGGGTCACTGAAGCTTTCTTT.

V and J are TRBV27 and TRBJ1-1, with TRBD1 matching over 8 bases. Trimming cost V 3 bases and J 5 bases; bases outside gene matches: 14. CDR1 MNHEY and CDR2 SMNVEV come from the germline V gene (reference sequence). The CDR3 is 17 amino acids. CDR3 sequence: CASSLFSYGQGQTEAFF. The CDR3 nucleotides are TGTGCCAGCAGTTTGTTTTCGTACGGACAGGGTCAAACTGAAGCTTTCTTT.

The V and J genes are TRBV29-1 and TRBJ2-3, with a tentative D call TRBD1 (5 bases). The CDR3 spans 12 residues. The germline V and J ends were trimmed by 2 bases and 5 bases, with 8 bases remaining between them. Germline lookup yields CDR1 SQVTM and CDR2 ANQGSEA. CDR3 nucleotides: TGCAGCGTTGAACACACAGGAGATACGCAGTATTTT. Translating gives CSVEHTGDTQYF.

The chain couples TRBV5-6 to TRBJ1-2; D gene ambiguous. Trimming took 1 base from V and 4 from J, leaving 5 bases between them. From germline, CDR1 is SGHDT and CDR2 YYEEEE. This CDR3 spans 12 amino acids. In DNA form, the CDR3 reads TGTGCCAGCAGCTTGTTCTTCTATGGCTACACCTTC. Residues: CASSLFFYGYTF.

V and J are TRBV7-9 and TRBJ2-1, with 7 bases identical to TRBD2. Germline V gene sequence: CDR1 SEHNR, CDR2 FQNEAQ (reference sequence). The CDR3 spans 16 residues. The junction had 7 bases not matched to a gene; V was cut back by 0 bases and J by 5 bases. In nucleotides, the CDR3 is TGTGCCAGCAGCTTAGCGCCTCGCGGGGGTCACAATGAGCAGTTCTTC. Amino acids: CASSLAPRGGHNEQFF.

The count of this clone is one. The CDR3 loop reads CASSSSLDSSAFF. The DNA of the CDR3 is TGTGCCAGCAGCTCTAGTTTGGACTCGTCGGCTTTCTTT. The chain joins TRBV7-6 to TRBJ1-1; D is ambiguous. The CDR3 has 13 amino acids. The germline gives CDR1 SGHVS, CDR2 FNYEAQ. Trimming shortened V by 4 bases and J by 11 bases, and 17 bases separated the two germline ends.

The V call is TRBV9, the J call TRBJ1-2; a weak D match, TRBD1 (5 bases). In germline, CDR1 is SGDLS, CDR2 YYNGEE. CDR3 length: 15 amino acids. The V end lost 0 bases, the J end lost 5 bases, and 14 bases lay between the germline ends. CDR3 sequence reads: CASSVGGEGPYGYTF. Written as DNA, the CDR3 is TGTGCCAGCAGCGTAGGAGGGGAGGGACCATATGGCTACACCTTC.

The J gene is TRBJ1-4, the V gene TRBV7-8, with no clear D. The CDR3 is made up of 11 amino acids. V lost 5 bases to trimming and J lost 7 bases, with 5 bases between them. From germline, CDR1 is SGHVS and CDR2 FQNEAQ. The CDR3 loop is CASSQFEKLFF. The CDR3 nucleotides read TGTGCCAGCAGCCAGTTTGAAAAACTGTTTTTT.